Sequencing of this TCR beta chain was carried out in a study of T cells in localized non-small cell lung cancer. The repertoire was sequenced with immunoSEQ multiplex PCR; TCRdb's copy has only in-frame clones and lacks some. The sample includes about 40,000 clones, roughly 90% of them seen just once. The V gene end was trimmed by 8 bases and the J gene end by 7 bases; junction bases not matched to a gene: 7. The CDR3 runs 13 residues. Germline V gene data show CDR1 as MGHDK and CDR2 as SYGVNS. Overall study findings and caveats: Sequence data derive from only one tumor region, so heterogeneity remains possible. Uninvolved adjacent lung, not tumor, had the highest T cell clonality.

To note about this clone: No antigen is known for it.

The TCR originated in a woman aged 35-75 years with stage II lung adenocarcinoma. This chain links TRBV25-1 with TRBJ1-4; 7 bases align to TRBD1. The material sequenced was PBMCs, taken before any cancer treatment. DNA of the CDR3: TGTGCCAGCCTAGACAGGGTGACTGAAAAACTGTTTTTT. Translation gives CASLDRVTEKLFF.